Below are 10 T cell receptor beta chains sequenced from a single sample in a study of T cells after yellow fever vaccination. One entry per CDR3 protein, called by TCRdb with MiXCR from the 5' RACE reads. This table holds a few hundred thousand distinct CDR3 sequences, about a sixth found once. The specimen comprised PBMCs, sampled around 5 days after the first yellow fever vaccination. Receptor source: a man younger than 35 who received the YFV17D yellow fever vaccine.

V is TRBV7-9 and J is TRBJ2-6; 8 bases fit TRBD1. The germline V gene encodes CDR1 SEHNR and CDR2 FQNEAQ (reference sequence). The CDR3 is 16 amino acids. Unmatched junction bases numbered 1, after V lost 3 bases and J lost 0 bases. This CDR3 reads CASSFGTGSGANVLTF. In DNA form, the CDR3 reads TGTGCCAGCAGCTTCGGGACAGGCTCTGGGGCCAACGTCCTGACTTTC.

The rearrangement joins TRBV7-2 to TRBJ1-5; no reliable D call. This CDR3 contains 16 residues. The V end lost 1 base, the J end lost 6 bases, and 16 bases lay between the germline ends. Germline V gene sequence: CDR1 SGHTA, CDR2 FQGNSA. The CDR3 region is CASSLGVGTLLQPQHF. CDR3 DNA: TGTGCCAGCAGCTTAGGTGTTGGAACTCTTCTTCAGCCCCAGCATTTT.

Note on this clonotype: Germline is not matched at one junction end, which may reflect a read error. The chain joins TRBV30 to TRBJ1-1; D not resolved. CDR1 is GTSNPN and CDR2 is SVGIG in the germline V gene (reference sequence). This CDR3 region has 10 residues. The CDR3 is CAWSEGRYNF. The CDR3 bases are TGTGCCTGGAGCGAGGGCCGATACAATTTT.

J is TRBJ2-1 and V is TRBV9; 10 bases align to TRBD2. The CDR3 loop spans 15 amino acids. Germline trimming cut 0 bases from V and 4 bases from J; bases unmatched to any gene: 1. Germline V gives CDR1 SGDLS, CDR2 YYNGEE. Here the CDR3 reads CASSVVLAGYNEQFF. CDR3 nucleotides: TGTGCCAGCAGCGTAGTACTAGCGGGGTACAATGAGCAGTTCTTC.

This chain links TRBV20-1 with TRBJ1-6; D not certain. The CDR3 has 15 amino acids. The V end lost 4 bases, the J end lost 0 bases, and 10 bases lay between the germline ends. Germline CDR1 reads DFQATT; CDR2 reads SNEGSKA (reference sequence). DNA for the CDR3: TGCAGTGCTATCAAACAGAGCTCCTATAATTCACCCCTCCACTTT. Its translation: CSAIKQSSYNSPLHF.

This clonotype was counted only a few times. The CDR3: CASSKGTGFSPLHF. CDR3 nucleotides: TGTGCCAGCAGCAAAGGGACAGGTTTTTCACCCCTCCACTTT. This chain links TRBV7-9 with TRBJ1-6; 8 nucleotides match TRBD1. V shed 5 bases, J shed 9 bases, and the junction held 6 bases outside the gene matches. Germline CDR1 and CDR2: SEHNR and FQNEAQ (reference sequence). CDR3 length: 14 residues.

The chain recombines TRBV5-1 with TRBJ1-3; no clear D. V lost 0 bases and J lost 0, with 10 bases in between. From germline, CDR1 is SGHRS and CDR2 YFSETQ. CDR3 length: 16 residues. The CDR3: CASSLAPGDSGNTIYF. The CDR3 coding sequence is TGCGCCAGCAGCTTGGCCCCCGGGGACTCTGGAAACACCATATATTTT. Full variable domain (remainder filled in from reference TRBV5-1 and TRBJ1-3): KAGVTQTPRYLIKTRGQQVTLSCSPISGHRSVSWYQQTPGQGLQFLFEYFSETQRNKGNFPGRFSGRQFSNSRSEMNVSTLELGDSALYLCASSLAPGDSGNTIYFGEGSWLTVV.

CDR3: CSVEDRHREDYGYTF. In nucleotides, the CDR3 is TGCAGCGTTGAAGATCGGCACAGGGAAGACTATGGCTACACCTTC. The V call is TRBV29-1, the J call TRBJ1-2; possible D gene TRBD1, 6 bases. Trimming took 0 bases from V and 3 from J, leaving 14 bases between them. CDR3 length: 15 amino acids. The germline V gene has CDR1 SQVTM and CDR2 ANQGSEA.

This clonotype was recorded a few times. CDR3 DNA sequence: TGTGCCAGCAGTCCGGGACAGACCGGGGACTATGGCTACACCTTC. Translation: CASSPGQTGDYGYTF. This rearrangement joins TRBV12-3 or TRBV12-4 to TRBJ1-2; the match to TRBD1 covers 7 bases. V was pared by 5 bases and J by 3 bases, with 9 bases of the junction left unmatched. The CDR3 extends over 15 amino acids.

This clonotype was seen ten or more times. The chain uses TRBV6-1 and TRBJ2-5; either TRBD1 or TRBD2 may supply D (7 bases each). The germline V gene encodes CDR1 MNHNS and CDR2 SASEGT. Trimming removed 5 bases at V and 5 bases at J, with 21 bases between. The CDR3 runs to 16 residues. CDR3 sequence (DNA): TGTGCCAGCAGTCCTAAGCTCAGGGGGGGTGAGGAGACCCAGTACTTC. This translates into CASSPKLRGGEETQYF.